This passage covers 4 T cell receptor beta chains from one sample sequenced in a study of prognosis after radiotherapy for stage I lung cancer. Amplification of the TCR beta CDR3 (from genomic DNA) was done by two-round multiplex PCR. Every TRBV and TRBJ gene had its own specific primer in first-round PCR. TCRdb called the multiplex PCR reads again in MiXCR, with one record for every CDR3 protein. The sample carries tens of thousands of distinct CDR3 sequences, less than 35% recorded once. This specimen consisted of PBMCs, obtained before or after stereotactic body radiation therapy (not recorded which). Receptors originate from a donor aged 50 or older with non-small cell lung cancer.

At least ten counts were recorded for this clonotype. The chain is built from TRBV4-1 and TRBJ1-6; the D is unclear. Germline assignment: CDR1 MGHRA and CDR2 YSYEKL. The CDR3 extends over 13 amino acids. V was shortened by 4 bases and J by 10 bases, with 11 bases between the two germline ends. The CDR3 region is CASSRSAESPLHF. CDR3 nucleotide sequence: TGCGCCAGCAGCCGGAGCGCGGAATCACCCCTCCACTTT.

This clonotype was counted ten times or more. The gene calls are TRBV15 and TRBJ1-1; D gene uncertain. The V end lost 5 bases, the J end lost 5 bases, and 12 bases lay between the germline ends. Per germline, CDR1 LNHNV and CDR2 YYDKDF (reference sequence). CDR3 size: 13 residues. The CDR3 nucleotides are TGTGCCACCAGCGCCGCGCGGCAGACTGAAGCTTTCTTT. Its translation: CATSAARQTEAFF.

This clonotype has at least ten counts. The rearrangement uses TRBV2 and TRBJ1-5, with 7 positions matching TRBD1. The CDR3 spans 14 residues. The junction had 4 bases not matched to a gene; V was cut back by 6 bases and J by 2 bases. CDR1 and CDR2 from the germline V gene are SNHLY and FYNNEI. The chain's CDR3 is CASRLGQGNQPQHF. CDR3 DNA sequence: TGTGCCAGCAGACTCGGACAGGGCAATCAGCCCCAGCATTTT.

This clonotype was detected many times. The chain employs TRBV29-1 and TRBJ2-7; 7 bases line up with TRBD2. CDR3 length equals 11 residues. The V segment lost 6 bases and the J segment 6 bases; nucleotides outside the gene matches: 5. The germline V gene has CDR1 SQVTM and CDR2 ANQGSEA. For the CDR3, the DNA is TGCAGCGTCCTCACGGGGGGCGAGCAGTACTTC. This sequence encodes CSVLTGGEQYF.